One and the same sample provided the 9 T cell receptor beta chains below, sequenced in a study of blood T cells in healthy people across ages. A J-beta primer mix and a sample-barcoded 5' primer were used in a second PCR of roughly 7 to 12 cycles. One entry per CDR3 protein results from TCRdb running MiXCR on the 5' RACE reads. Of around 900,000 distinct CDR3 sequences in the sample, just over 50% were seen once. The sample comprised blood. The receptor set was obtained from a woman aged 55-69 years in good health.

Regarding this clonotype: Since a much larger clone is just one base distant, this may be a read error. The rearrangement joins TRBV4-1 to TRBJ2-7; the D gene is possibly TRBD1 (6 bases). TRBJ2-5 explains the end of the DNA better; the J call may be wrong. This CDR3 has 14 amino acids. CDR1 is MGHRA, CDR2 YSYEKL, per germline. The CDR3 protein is CASSTQGTQGTQYF. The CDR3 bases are TGCGCCAGCAGCACACAGGGAACACAAGGGACCCAGTACTTC.

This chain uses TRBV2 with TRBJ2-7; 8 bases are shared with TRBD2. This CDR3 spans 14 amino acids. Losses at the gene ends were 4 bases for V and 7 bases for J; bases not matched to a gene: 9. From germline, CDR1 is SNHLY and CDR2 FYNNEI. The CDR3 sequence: CASSVEREPVEQYF. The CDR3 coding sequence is TGTGCCAGCAGTGTTGAGCGGGAGCCAGTTGAGCAGTACTTC.

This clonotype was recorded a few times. For the CDR3, the DNA is TGTGCCAGCAGAGTCAAGGGGGAGGAGCACTATCGTGACTACGAGCAGTACTTC. Its protein is CASRVKGEEHYRDYEQYF. This sequence joins TRBV2 and TRBJ2-7; D may be TRBD1 or TRBD2 (6 bases each). With 6 bases removed from V and 3 bases from J, the gap between germline ends came to 27 bases. The CDR3 contains 18 residues. Germline V gives CDR1 SNHLY, CDR2 FYNNEI. Filled out from reference TRBV2 and TRBJ2-7, the complete variable domain reads EPEVTQTPSHQVTQMGQEVILRCVPISNHLYFYWYRQILGQKVEFLVSFYNNEISEKSEIFDDQFSVERPDGSNFTLKIRSTKLEDSAMYFCASRVKGEEHYRDYEQYFGPGTRLTVT.

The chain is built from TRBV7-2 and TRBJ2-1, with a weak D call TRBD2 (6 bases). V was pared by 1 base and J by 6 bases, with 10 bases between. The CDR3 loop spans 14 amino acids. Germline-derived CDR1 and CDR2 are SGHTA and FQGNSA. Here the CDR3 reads CASSLERDSNEQFF. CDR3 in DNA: TGTGCCAGCAGCTTAGAAAGGGACTCCAATGAGCAGTTCTTC.

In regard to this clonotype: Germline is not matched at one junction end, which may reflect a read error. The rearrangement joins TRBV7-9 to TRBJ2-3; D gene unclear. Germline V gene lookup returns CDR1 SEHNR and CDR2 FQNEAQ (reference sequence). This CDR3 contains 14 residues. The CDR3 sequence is CASSEDGSTDAQYF. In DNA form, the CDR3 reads TGTGCCAGCAGCGAGGACGGTAGCACAGATGCGCAGTATTTT. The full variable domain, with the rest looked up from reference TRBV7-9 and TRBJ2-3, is DTGVSQNPRHKITKRGQNVTFRCDPISEHNRLYWYRQTLGQGPEFLTYFQNEAQLEKSRLLSDRFSAERPKGSFSTLEIQRTEQGDSAMYLCASSEDGSTDAQYFGPGTRLTVL.

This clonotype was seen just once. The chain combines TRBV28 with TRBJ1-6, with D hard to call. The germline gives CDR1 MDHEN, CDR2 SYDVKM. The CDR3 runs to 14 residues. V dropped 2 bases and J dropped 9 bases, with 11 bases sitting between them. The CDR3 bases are TGTGCCAGCAGTTTACGGGAGTACATTTCACCCCTCCACTTT. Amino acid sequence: CASSLREYISPLHF.

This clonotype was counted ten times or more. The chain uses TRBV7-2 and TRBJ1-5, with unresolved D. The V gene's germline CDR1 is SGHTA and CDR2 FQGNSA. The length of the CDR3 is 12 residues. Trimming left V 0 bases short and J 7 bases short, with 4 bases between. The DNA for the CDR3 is TGTGCCAGCAGCTTAGCAGGCCAGCCCCAGCATTTT. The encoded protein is CASSLAGQPQHF.

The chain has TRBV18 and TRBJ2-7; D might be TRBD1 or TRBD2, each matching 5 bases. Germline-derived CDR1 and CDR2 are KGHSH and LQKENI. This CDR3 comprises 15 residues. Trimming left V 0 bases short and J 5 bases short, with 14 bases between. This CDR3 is CASSPPVLRDHEQYF. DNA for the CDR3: TGTGCCAGCTCACCACCGGTGCTCAGGGACCACGAGCAGTACTTC. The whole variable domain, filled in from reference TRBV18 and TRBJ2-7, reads NAGVMQNPRHLVRRRGQEARLRCSPMKGHSHVYWYRQLPEEGLKFMVYLQKENIIDESGMPKERFSAEFPKEGPSILRIQQVVRGDSAAYFCASSPPVLRDHEQYFGPGTRLTVT.

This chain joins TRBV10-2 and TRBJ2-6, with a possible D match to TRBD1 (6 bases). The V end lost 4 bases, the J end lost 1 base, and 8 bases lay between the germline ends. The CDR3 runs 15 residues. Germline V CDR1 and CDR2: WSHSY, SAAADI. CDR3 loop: CASSGTGSGANVLTF. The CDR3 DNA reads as TGCGCCAGCAGTGGTACAGGGTCTGGGGCCAACGTCCTGACTTTC.